A selection of T cell receptor beta chains follows, all from one sample in a study of naive and memory T cell subsets. TCRdb fed the UMI-ligation and nested PCR reads into MiXCR, producing one record per CDR3 protein. This table holds around 29,000 distinct CDR3 sequences, less than 20% found once. The sequenced sample was effector memory CD4+ T cells from blood. These receptors were taken from a human donor in good health. The CDR3 runs from the conserved cysteine through the conserved F or W. D genes are given only for firm matches. Only some rows state a clone size, as once, few, many or a class for expanded clones.

clone size: few
D gene: -
V gene: TRBV6-5
J gene: TRBJ1-1
CDR3 DNA: TGTGCCAGCAGTTACTCGATCCTGTTCCGTACTGAAGCTTTCTTT
CDR3 protein: CASSYSILFRTEAFF

clone size: many
D gene: -
V gene: TRBV20-1
J gene: TRBJ2-3
CDR3 DNA: TGCAGTGCCAGCCCGAACCCCGGGGCGGGCTCCACAGATACGCAGTATTTT
CDR3 protein: CSASPNPGAGSTDTQYF

clone size: many
D gene: -
V gene: TRBV6-2/TRBV6-3
J gene: TRBJ1-5
CDR3 DNA: TGTGCCAGCAGTTACATTTCGACCCGGACAGTCCCGAGGGATCAGCCCCAGCATTTT
CDR3 protein: CASSYISTRTVPRDQPQHF

clone size: few
D gene: -
V gene: TRBV19
J gene: TRBJ2-1
CDR3 DNA: TGTGCCTTCGCCTTTGGGGCGGTAAACAATGAGCAGTTCTTC
CDR3 protein: CAFAFGAVNNEQFF

clone size: -
D gene: -
V gene: TRBV5-1
J gene: TRBJ1-1
CDR3 DNA: TGCGCCAGCAGCCGTGACGGAACCCGGAACACTGAAGCTTTCTTT
CDR3 protein: CASSRDGTRNTEAFF

clone size: many
D gene: TRBD2
V gene: TRBV9
J gene: TRBJ2-7
CDR3 DNA: TGTGCCAGCAGCCCACGGGACTACTCTCACGAGCAGTACTTC
CDR3 protein: CASSPRDYSHEQYF

clone size: -
D gene: -
V gene: TRBV18
J gene: TRBJ1-1
CDR3 DNA: TGTGCCAGCTCACCAGCAGCGGGCGACACTGAAGCTTTCTTT
CDR3 protein: CASSPAAGDTEAFF

clone size: many
D gene: TRBD1
V gene: TRBV6-5
J gene: TRBJ2-5
CDR3 DNA: TGTGCCAGCAGTTTCAGACAGGGGTGGAAAGAGACCCAGTACTTC
CDR3 protein: CASSFRQGWKETQYF

clone size: medium-sized
D gene: -
V gene: TRBV2
J gene: TRBJ1-5
CDR3 DNA: TGTGCCAGCAGTGTCAACGGACAGCCCAATCAGCCCCAGCATTTT
CDR3 protein: CASSVNGQPNQPQHF

clone size: -
D gene: -
V gene: TRBV23-1
J gene: TRBJ2-1
CDR3 DNA: TGCGCCAGCAGTCAAAGGAACCCGGGCAGAGACTCCTACAATGAGCAGTTCTTC
CDR3 protein: CASSQRNPGRDSYNEQFF

clone size: -
D gene: -
V gene: TRBV7-2
J gene: TRBJ2-1
CDR3 DNA: TGTGCCAGCAGGCATGAGCGGAGCTCCTACAATGAGCAGTTCTTC
CDR3 protein: CASRHERSSYNEQFF

clone size: many
D gene: TRBD1
V gene: TRBV28
J gene: TRBJ1-2
CDR3 DNA: TGTGCCAGCAGTCCGTATACAGGGGCTAGTGGCTACACCTTC
CDR3 protein: CASSPYTGASGYTF

clone size: few
D gene: -
V gene: TRBV11-1
J gene: TRBJ2-1
CDR3 DNA: TGTGCCAGCAGCTTAGGACAGTACAATGAGCAGTTCTTC
CDR3 protein: CASSLGQYNEQFF

clone size: few
D gene: TRBD1
V gene: TRBV28
J gene: TRBJ2-7
CDR3 DNA: TGTGCCAGCAGTTTTAGGGGGCCTATTTACGAGCAGTACTTC
CDR3 protein: CASSFRGPIYEQYF

clone size: few
D gene: -
V gene: TRBV5-6
J gene: TRBJ1-2
CDR3 DNA: TGTGCCAGCACCCGGGACACCAACACCCCGGATGGCTACACCTTC
CDR3 protein: CASTRDTNTPDGYTF

clone size: many
D gene: -
V gene: TRBV12-5
J gene: TRBJ1-5
CDR3 DNA: TGTGCTAGTGGACCTGACGGTAGCAATCAGCCCCAGCATTTT
CDR3 protein: CASGPDGSNQPQHF

clone size: many
D gene: -
V gene: TRBV24-1
J gene: TRBJ2-3
CDR3 DNA: TGTGCCACCAGTGATGACAGAGGCACAGATACGCAGTATTTT
CDR3 protein: CATSDDRGTDTQYF

clone size: few
D gene: TRBD1
V gene: TRBV12-3/TRBV12-4
J gene: TRBJ2-5
CDR3 DNA: TGTGCCAGCAGTTCAGGACAGGGCCAGTACTTC
CDR3 protein: CASSSGQGQYF

clone size: -
D gene: TRBD2
V gene: TRBV20-1
J gene: TRBJ2-7
CDR3 DNA: TGCAGTGCGCCGGGACTAGCGGGAGAGGAGCAGTACTTC
CDR3 protein: CSAPGLAGEEQYF

clone size: many
D gene: -
V gene: TRBV20-1
J gene: TRBJ2-1
CDR3 DNA: TGCAGTGCTAGAGTGCCAGGGAACTCCTACAATGAGCAGTTCTTC
CDR3 protein: CSARVPGNSYNEQFF

clone size: -
D gene: -
V gene: TRBV29-1
J gene: TRBJ2-5
CDR3 DNA: TGCAGCGTTGACCCGGTGGGGGAGACCCAGTACTTC
CDR3 protein: CSVDPVGETQYF

clone size: many
D gene: -
V gene: TRBV20-1
J gene: TRBJ2-3
CDR3 DNA: TGCAGTGCTAGAGCCAGCTCAGATACGCAGTATTTT
CDR3 protein: CSARASSDTQYF

clone size: -
D gene: -
V gene: TRBV28
J gene: TRBJ2-1
CDR3 DNA: TGTGCCAGCAGTTCGACTAGTAGTGAGCAGTTCTTC
CDR3 protein: CASSSTSSEQFF

clone size: few
D gene: -
V gene: TRBV5-1
J gene: TRBJ2-5
CDR3 DNA: TGCGCCAGCAGTGGAGGGGCACCTGGAGGAGAGACCCAGTACTTC
CDR3 protein: CASSGGAPGGETQYF

clone size: -
D gene: TRBD2
V gene: TRBV6-2/TRBV6-3
J gene: TRBJ2-1
CDR3 DNA: TGTGCCAGCAGTTCGACATTCGGGACTAGCGGTAACTCCTACAATGAGCAGTTCTTC
CDR3 protein: CASSSTFGTSGNSYNEQFF

clone size: many
D gene: -
V gene: TRBV6-5
J gene: TRBJ2-6
CDR3 DNA: TGTGCCAGCAGACTTGGGAGCTCTGGGGCCAACGTCCTGACTTTC
CDR3 protein: CASRLGSSGANVLTF

clone size: -
D gene: -
V gene: TRBV12-5
J gene: TRBJ2-4
CDR3 DNA: TGTGCTAGTGGAATACGGAACATTCAGTACTTC
CDR3 protein: CASGIRNIQYF

clone size: -
D gene: -
V gene: TRBV29-1
J gene: TRBJ2-1
CDR3 DNA: TGCAGCCCAATTCTTCTCCCCACGCGGAGCTCCTACAATGAGCAGTTCTTC
CDR3 protein: CSPILLPTRSSYNEQFF